Each of the 7 T cell receptor beta chains below was sequenced from the same sample in a study of beta chain features in type 1 diabetes. Expressed TCRB transcripts were sequenced because the entire RNA isolate underwent reverse transcription. The method was immunoSEQ multiplex PCR; TCRdb's version includes in-frame clones alone and lacks a portion of them. The sample carries 810,000 or so clones, roughly 17% recorded once. The sample comprised naive CD4+ T cells from blood. The receptors shown here come from a woman under 30 in good health.

CDR3 in DNA: TGCGCCAGCAGCCAATCGGGACAGATGACTGGGGCCAACGTCCTGACTTTC. It yields the protein CASSQSGQMTGANVLTF. This chain uses TRBV4-3 with TRBJ2-6, with 7 bases that match TRBD1. After removal of 2 bases from V and 2 bases from J, the junction contained 6 bases not matched to a gene. Germline CDR1 and CDR2: LGHNA and YSLEER. The CDR3 is made up of 17 amino acids.

This clone has only a few counts. The rearrangement links TRBV7-9 to TRBJ2-3; 11 nucleotides match TRBD2. Germline CDR1 reads SEHNR; CDR2 reads FQNEAQ (reference sequence). Trimming removed 2 bases from V and 3 bases from J; junction bases left unmatched: 7. The CDR3 length is 17 residues. The CDR3 DNA reads TGTGCCAGCAGCTTACCGGGACTAGCGGTGCGGACAGATACGCAGTATTTT. Its translation is CASSLPGLAVRTDTQYF.

The V gene is TRBV4-3, the J gene TRBJ2-1, with 9 bases identical to TRBD2. CDR1 is LGHNA and CDR2 is YSLEER in the germline V gene. The trim removed 4 bases at V and 0 bases at J, leaving 10 bases unmatched. This CDR3 contains 18 residues. DNA of the CDR3: TGCGCCAGCAGCCGTGGGGCGGGAGGGCCGAGCTCCTACAATGAGCAGTTCTTC. It codes for CASSRGAGGPSSYNEQFF.

The V call is TRBV18, the J call TRBJ1-1, with D possibly being TRBD1 (5 bases). CDR1 and CDR2 (germline): KGHSH, LQKENI. The CDR3 length is 16 residues. V lost 0 bases and J lost 6, with 17 bases in between. This CDR3 reads CASSPPGLPRAAEAFF. The DNA of the CDR3 is TGTGCCAGCTCACCACCGGGGCTCCCCCGAGCCGCTGAAGCTTTCTTT. Filled out from reference TRBV18 and TRBJ1-1, the complete variable domain reads NAGVMQNPRHLVRRRGQEARLRCSPMKGHSHVYWYRQLPEEGLKFMVYLQKENIIDESGMPKERFSAEFPKEGPSILRIQQVVRGDSAAYFCASSPPGLPRAAEAFFGQGTRLTVV.

The chain uses TRBV11-2 and TRBJ2-1; 9 bases line up with TRBD1. The trim removed 4 bases at V and 8 bases at J, leaving 9 bases unmatched. CDR3 length equals 15 residues. Germline loops: CDR1 SGHAT, CDR2 FQNNGV. CDR3 residues: CASSYGTGSPDEQFF. CDR3 in DNA: TGTGCCAGCAGCTATGGGACAGGGTCTCCCGATGAGCAGTTCTTC.

This clone was detected only a few times. The chain has TRBV18 and TRBJ2-3, with no clear D. The CDR3 runs 15 residues. Trimming left V 3 bases short and J 4 bases short, with 14 bases between. Germline V gives CDR1 KGHSH, CDR2 LQKENI. CDR3 in amino acids: CASSPSQEPADTQYF. The CDR3 region has the DNA TGTGCCAGCTCACCGTCGCAGGAACCTGCAGATACGCAGTATTTT.

V usage is TRBV6-5 and J usage is TRBJ1-1, with D perhaps matching TRBD1 (5 bases). Trimming took 6 bases from V and 0 from J, leaving 11 bases between them. The CDR3 runs 14 residues. Looked up from germline, CDR1 is MNHEY and CDR2 is SVGAGI. Here the CDR3 reads CASSRADMNTEAFF. CDR3 DNA: TGTGCCAGCAGCCGTGCGGACATGAACACTGAAGCTTTCTTT.